This TCR beta chain was sequenced for a study of blood T cell repertoires in COVID-19. Study-wide background: Specimens from acute and convalescent COVID-19 originated in the United States, Italy and Spain.

The CDR3 consists of 15 residues. Trimming shortened V by 4 bases and J by 4 bases, and 16 bases separated the two germline ends. Per germline, CDR1 SEHNR and CDR2 FQNEAQ (reference sequence). Clones were sequenced by immunoSEQ multiplex PCR, and TCRdb holds only the in-frame ones, with some missing. The data show 47,000 or so clones, approximately 80% seen once. This clone was counted only a few times. The origin of this receptor is a woman aged 60-75 years with acute or convalescent COVID-19. The sample was peripheral blood. V and J are TRBV7-9 and TRBJ2-5, with TRBD2 as a possible D gene (6 bases). CDR3 sequence reads: CASSSGQGGRETQYF. In DNA, the CDR3 is TGTGCCAGCAGCTCGGGCCAAGGAGGGCGAGAGACCCAGTACTTC.